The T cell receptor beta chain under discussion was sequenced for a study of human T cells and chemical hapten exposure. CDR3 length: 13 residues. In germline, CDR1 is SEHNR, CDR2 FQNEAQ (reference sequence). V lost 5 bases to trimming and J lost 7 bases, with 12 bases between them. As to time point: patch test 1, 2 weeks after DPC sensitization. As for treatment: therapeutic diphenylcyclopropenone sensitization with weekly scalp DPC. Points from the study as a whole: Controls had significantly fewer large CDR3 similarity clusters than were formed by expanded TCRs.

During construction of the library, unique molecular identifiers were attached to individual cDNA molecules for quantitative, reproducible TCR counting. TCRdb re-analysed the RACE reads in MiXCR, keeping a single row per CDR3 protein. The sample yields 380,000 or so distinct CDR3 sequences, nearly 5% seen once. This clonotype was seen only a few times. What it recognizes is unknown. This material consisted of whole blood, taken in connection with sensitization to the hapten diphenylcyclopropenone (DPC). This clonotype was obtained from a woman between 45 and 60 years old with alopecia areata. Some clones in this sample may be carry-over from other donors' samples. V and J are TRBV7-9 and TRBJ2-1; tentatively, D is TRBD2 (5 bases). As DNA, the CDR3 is TGTGCCAGCAGCCCCCAGGCGGGTAATGAGCAGTTCTTC. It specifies CASSPQAGNEQFF.